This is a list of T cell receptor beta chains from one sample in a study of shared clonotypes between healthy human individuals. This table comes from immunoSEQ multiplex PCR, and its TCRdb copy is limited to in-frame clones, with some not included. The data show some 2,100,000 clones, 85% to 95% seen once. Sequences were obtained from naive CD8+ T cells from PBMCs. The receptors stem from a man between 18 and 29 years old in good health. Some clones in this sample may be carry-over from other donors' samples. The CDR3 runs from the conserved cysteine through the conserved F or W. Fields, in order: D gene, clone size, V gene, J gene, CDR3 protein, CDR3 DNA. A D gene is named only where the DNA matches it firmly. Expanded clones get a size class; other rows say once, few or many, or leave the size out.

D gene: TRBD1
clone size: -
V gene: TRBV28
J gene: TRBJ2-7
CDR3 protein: CASSLWGDSISYEQYF
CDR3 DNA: TGTGCCAGCAGTTTATGGGGGGACAGTATCTCCTACGAGCAGTACTTC

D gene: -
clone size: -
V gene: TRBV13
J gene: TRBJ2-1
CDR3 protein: CASSLNYNEQFF
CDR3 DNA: TGTGCCAGCAGCCTGAACTACAATGAGCAGTTCTTC

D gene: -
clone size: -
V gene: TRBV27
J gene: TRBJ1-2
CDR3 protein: CASRGTTGYYGYTF
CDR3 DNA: TGTGCCAGCAGGGGGACTACAGGGTACTATGGCTACACCTTC

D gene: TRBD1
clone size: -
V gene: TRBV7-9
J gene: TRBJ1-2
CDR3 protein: CASSPGTGFGLDYGYTF
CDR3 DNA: TGTGCCAGCAGCCCAGGGACAGGGTTTGGGTTGGACTATGGCTACACCTTC

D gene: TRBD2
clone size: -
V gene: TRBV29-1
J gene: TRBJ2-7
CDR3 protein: CSVKLAGGSYEQYF
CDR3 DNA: TGCAGCGTCAAACTAGCGGGAGGCTCCTACGAGCAGTACTTC

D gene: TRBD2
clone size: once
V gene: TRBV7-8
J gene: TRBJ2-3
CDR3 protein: CASSFKAGGSADTQYF
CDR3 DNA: TGTGCCAGCAGCTTTAAGGCGGGAGGTTCCGCAGATACGCAGTATTTT

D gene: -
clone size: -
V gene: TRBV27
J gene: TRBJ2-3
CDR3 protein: CASSSSLGERADTQYF
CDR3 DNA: TGTGCCAGCAGTTCGTCTCTCGGGGAAAGGGCAGATACGCAGTATTTT

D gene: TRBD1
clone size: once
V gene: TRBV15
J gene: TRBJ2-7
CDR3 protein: CATRQDRGLTYEQYF
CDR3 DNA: TGTGCCACCAGACAAGACAGGGGCCTAACCTACGAGCAGTACTTC

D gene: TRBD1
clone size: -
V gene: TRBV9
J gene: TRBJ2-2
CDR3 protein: CASSPQFWTGRTGELFF
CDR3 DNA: TGTGCCAGCAGCCCACAATTTTGGACAGGGCGAACCGGGGAGCTGTTTTTT

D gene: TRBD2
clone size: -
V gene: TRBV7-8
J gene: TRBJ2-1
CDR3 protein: CASSLEERGYNEQFF
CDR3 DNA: TGTGCCAGCAGCCTCGAGGAGCGGGGATACAATGAGCAGTTCTTC

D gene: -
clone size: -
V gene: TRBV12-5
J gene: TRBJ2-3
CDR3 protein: CASGLGVGDTQYF
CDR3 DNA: TGTGCTAGTGGTCTGGGAGTTGGAGATACGCAGTATTTT

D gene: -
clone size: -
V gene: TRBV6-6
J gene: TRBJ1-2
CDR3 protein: CASSYIEINYGYTF
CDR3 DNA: TGTGCCAGCAGTTACATCGAAATCAACTATGGCTACACCTTC

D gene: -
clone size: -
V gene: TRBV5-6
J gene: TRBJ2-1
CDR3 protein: CASSLGGPEQFF
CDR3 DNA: TGTGCCAGCAGCCTCGGGGGCCCGGAGCAGTTCTTC

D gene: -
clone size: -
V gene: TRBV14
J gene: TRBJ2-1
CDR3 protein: CASSLVRDNDNEQFF
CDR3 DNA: TGTGCCAGCAGCCTTGTTCGGGACAACGACAATGAGCAGTTCTTC

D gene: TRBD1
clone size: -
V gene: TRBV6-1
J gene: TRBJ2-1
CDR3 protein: CASSEHRGAYNEQFF
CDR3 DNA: TGTGCCAGCAGTGAACACAGGGGCGCCTACAATGAGCAGTTCTTC

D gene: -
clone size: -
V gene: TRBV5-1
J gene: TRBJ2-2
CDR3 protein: CASSTEITGELFF
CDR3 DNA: TGCGCCAGCAGTACAGAAATCACCGGGGAGCTGTTTTTT

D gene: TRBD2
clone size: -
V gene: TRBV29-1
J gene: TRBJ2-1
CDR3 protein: CSVGGGDSGRAFYNEQFF
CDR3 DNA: TGCAGCGTTGGGGGCGGGGATAGCGGGAGGGCCTTCTACAATGAGCAGTTCTTC

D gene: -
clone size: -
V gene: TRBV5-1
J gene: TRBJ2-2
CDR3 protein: CASSLAATRFGWPGELFF
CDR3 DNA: TGCGCCAGCAGCTTGGCCGCAACCAGGTTCGGGTGGCCGGGGGAGCTGTTTTTT

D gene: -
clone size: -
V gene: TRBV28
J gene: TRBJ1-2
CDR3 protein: CASSSIHEEQGGYGYTF
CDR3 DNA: TGTGCCAGCAGTTCCATTCACGAGGAACAGGGAGGCTATGGCTACACCTTC

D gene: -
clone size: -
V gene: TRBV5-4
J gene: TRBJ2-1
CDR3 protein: CASSRGSYNEQFF
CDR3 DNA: TGTGCCAGCAGCAGAGGGAGCTACAATGAGCAGTTCTTC

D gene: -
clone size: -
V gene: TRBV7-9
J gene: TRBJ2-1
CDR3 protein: CASSPPTPVYNEQFF
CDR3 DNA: TGTGCCAGCAGCCCCCCTACGCCTGTGTACAATGAGCAGTTCTTC

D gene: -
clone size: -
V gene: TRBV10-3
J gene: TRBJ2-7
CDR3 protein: CAISESIGVGQYF
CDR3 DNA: TGTGCCATCAGTGAGTCTATTGGGGTCGGGCAGTACTTC

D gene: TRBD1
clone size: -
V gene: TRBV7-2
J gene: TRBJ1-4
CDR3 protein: CASSDRANEKLFF
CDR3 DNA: TGTGCCAGCAGCGACAGGGCCAATGAAAAACTGTTTTTT

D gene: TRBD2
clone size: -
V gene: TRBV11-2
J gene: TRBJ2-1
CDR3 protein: CASSLEGSGGLPDHEQFF
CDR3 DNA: TGTGCCAGCAGCTTAGAGGGGAGCGGGGGTCTTCCGGATCATGAGCAGTTCTTC

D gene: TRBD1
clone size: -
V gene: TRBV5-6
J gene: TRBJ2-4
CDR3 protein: CASSPDRDDGIQYF
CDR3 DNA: TGTGCCAGCAGTCCAGACAGGGATGATGGCATTCAGTACTTC

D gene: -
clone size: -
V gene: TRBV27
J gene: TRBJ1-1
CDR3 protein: CASSLGPGRVNTEAFF
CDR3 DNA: TGTGCCAGCAGTTTGGGGCCGGGGCGGGTGAACACTGAAGCTTTCTTT

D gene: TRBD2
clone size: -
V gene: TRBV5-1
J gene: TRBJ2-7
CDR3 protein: CASSLSAGVEQYF
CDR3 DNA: TGCGCCAGCAGCTTGTCGGCGGGGGTGGAGCAGTACTTC

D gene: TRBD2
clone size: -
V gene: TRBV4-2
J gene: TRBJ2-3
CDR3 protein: CASSPEPAGGTDTQYF
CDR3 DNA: TGTGCCAGCAGCCCCGAGCCGGCGGGAGGCACAGATACGCAGTATTTT

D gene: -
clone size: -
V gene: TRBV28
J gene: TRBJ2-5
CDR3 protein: CASSLGLGAGVETQYF
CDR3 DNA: TGTGCCAGCAGTTTAGGACTGGGGGCCGGCGTGGAGACCCAGTACTTC

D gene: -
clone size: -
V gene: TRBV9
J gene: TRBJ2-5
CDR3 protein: CASSSGSQETQYF
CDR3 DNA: TGTGCCAGCAGTTCAGGCAGCCAAGAGACCCAGTACTTC

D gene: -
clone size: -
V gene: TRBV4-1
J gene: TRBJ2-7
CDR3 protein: CASSPIVGQSYEQYF
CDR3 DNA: TGCGCCAGCAGCCCGATAGTCGGCCAGTCCTACGAGCAGTACTTC

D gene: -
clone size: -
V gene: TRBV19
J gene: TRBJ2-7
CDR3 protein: CASSIDPEYEQYF
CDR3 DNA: TGTGCCAGTAGTATAGATCCCGAGTACGAGCAGTACTTC

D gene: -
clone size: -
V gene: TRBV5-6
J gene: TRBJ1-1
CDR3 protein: CASSLGVPNTEAFF
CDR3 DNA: TGTGCCAGCAGCTTGGGGGTGCCGAACACTGAAGCTTTCTTT

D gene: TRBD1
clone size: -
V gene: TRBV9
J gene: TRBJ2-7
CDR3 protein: CASSVGRDSSGQYF
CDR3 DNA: TGTGCCAGCAGCGTAGGAAGGGACAGTTCGGGGCAGTACTTC

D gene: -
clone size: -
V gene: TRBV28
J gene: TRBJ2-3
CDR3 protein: CASSLVLDTQYF
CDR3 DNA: TGTGCCAGCAGCCTGGTGTTAGATACGCAGTATTTT

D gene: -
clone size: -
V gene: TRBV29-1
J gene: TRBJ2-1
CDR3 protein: CSGMGRGVSSYNEQFF
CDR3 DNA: TGCAGCGGAATGGGACGAGGGGTGAGCTCCTACAATGAGCAGTTCTTC

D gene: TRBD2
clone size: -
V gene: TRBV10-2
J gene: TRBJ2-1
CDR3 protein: CASSELAGSYNEQFF
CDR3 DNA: TGCGCCAGCAGTGAGTTAGCGGGATCCTACAATGAGCAGTTCTTC

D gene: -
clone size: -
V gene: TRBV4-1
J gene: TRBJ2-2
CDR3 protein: CASSPTREELFF
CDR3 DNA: TGCGCCAGCAGCCCTACACGTGAGGAGCTGTTTTTT

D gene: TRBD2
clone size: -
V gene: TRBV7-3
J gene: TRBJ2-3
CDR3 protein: CASSWEGATDTQYF
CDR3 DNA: TGTGCCAGCAGCTGGGAGGGAGCGACAGATACGCAGTATTTT

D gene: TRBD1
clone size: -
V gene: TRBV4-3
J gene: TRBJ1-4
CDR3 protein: CASSRLYRGHGEKLFF
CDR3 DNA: TGCGCCAGCAGCCGACTTTACAGGGGGCATGGTGAAAAACTGTTTTTT

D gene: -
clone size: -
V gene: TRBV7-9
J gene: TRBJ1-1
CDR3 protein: CASSLNFGGPEAFF
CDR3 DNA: TGTGCCAGCAGCTTAAATTTCGGAGGTCCTGAAGCTTTCTTT

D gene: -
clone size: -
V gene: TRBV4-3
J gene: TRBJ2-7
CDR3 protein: CASSQGYLGTPSYEQYF
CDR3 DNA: TGCGCCAGCAGCCAAGGGTACTTGGGGACACCATCCTACGAGCAGTACTTC

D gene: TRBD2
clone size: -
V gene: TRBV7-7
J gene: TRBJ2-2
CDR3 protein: CASSFSLGGGNTGELFF
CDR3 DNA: TGTGCCAGCAGCTTCTCCCTTGGCGGGGGGAACACCGGGGAGCTGTTTTTT